This entry lists 29 T cell receptor beta chains sequenced from one sample in a study of CD8+CD57+ T cells in acquired aplastic anemia. The TCR beta profiling, which covered VDJ combination and CDR3 sequence, was carried out using genomic DNA as the template. TCRdb ran MiXCR on the reads and lists one entry per CDR3 protein. The sample shows about 270,000 distinct CDR3 sequences, roughly three fifths of them seen only once. The sequencing sample was made of sorted CD4+, CD8+, or CD8+CD57+ T cells (not recorded which) from PBMCs. The source is a human donor with severe aplastic anemia or a healthy control (not recorded which).

In the case of this clonotype: Given the absence of the conserved phenylalanine or tryptophan at the CDR3 end, a read error is likely. The rearrangement uses TRBV10-3 and TRBJ1-2, with D maybe TRBD1 (6 bases). V lost 4 bases and J lost 7, with 16 bases in between. Germline CDR1 ENHRY, CDR2 SYGVKD. The CDR3 extends over 14 amino acids. The CDR3 protein is CAISVQGMGSGYTL. CDR3 DNA: TGTGCCATCAGTGTTCAGGGGATGGGGAGTGGCTACACCCTC.

J is TRBJ2-1 and V is TRBV7-6; TRBD2 agrees at 12 bases. This CDR3 has 16 amino acids. With 2 bases clipped from V and 4 bases from J, the junction kept 3 bases outside the gene matches. Germline V gene lookup returns CDR1 SGHVS and CDR2 FNYEAQ. CDR3: CASSLSGTSGYNEQFF. As DNA, the CDR3 is TGTGCCAGCAGCTTATCCGGGACTAGCGGGTACAATGAGCAGTTCTTC.

The sample holds a few counts of this clonotype. The chain couples TRBV18 to TRBJ1-2; TRBD1 matches at 7 bases. This CDR3 spans 16 amino acids. V trimming: 2 bases; J trimming: 3 bases; junction bases outside the gene matches: 9. The V gene's germline CDR1 is KGHSH and CDR2 LQKENI. The CDR3 sequence is CASSPIRDRSYYGYTF. CDR3 bases: TGTGCCAGCTCACCAATCAGGGACAGAAGTTACTATGGCTACACCTTC.

The chain is built from TRBV3-1 and TRBJ2-7, with D hard to call. This CDR3 is 14 amino acids long. Germline CDR1 reads LGHDT; CDR2 reads YNNKEL (reference sequence). The ends were cut back, 1 base at V and 7 bases at J, with 14 bases in the middle. CDR3 nucleotides: TGTGCCAGCAGCCAAGGTGGGGTTCGGTCGGAGCAGTACTTC. It translates to CASSQGGVRSEQYF.

This clonotype has only a few counts. The DNA is left out, because the CDR3 cannot be placed on it with certainty; the CDR3 is given as TCRdb lists it. The chain uses TRBV7-9 and TRBJ1-2; the table assigns TRBD1, which was not confirmed against the DNA. The CDR3 sequence runs 13 residues, both termini included. Germline V lookup: CDR1 SEHNR, CDR2 FQNEAQ (reference sequence). This chain's CDR3 is CASSLDWGAGNTF.

This clonotype was counted a few times. V and J are TRBV2 and TRBJ2-5, with 11 bases lining up with TRBD2. J lost 5 bases, V lost 4 bases, and 6 bases had no gene match. This CDR3 is built from 15 residues. Germline V gives CDR1 SNHLY, CDR2 FYNNEI. The CDR3 loop reads CASSAIAGGHETQYF. The DNA of the CDR3 is TGTGCCAGCAGTGCCATAGCGGGGGGGCATGAGACCCAGTACTTC.

The V call is TRBV19, the J call TRBJ1-5; D uncertain. The germline V gene has CDR1 LNHDA and CDR2 SQIVND (reference sequence). This CDR3 has 11 residues. Trimming cost V 8 bases and J 5 bases, with 7 bases left between them. CDR3 protein: CASLRYQPQHF. The CDR3 DNA follows: TGTGCCAGTCTGAGGTATCAGCCCCAGCATTTT.

The table lists this clonotype with a count of one. The CDR3 loop reads CASSFTGDSSEAFF. CDR3 sequence (DNA): TGCGCCAGCAGCTTTACAGGGGATTCGAGTGAAGCTTTCTTT. The chain uses TRBV5-1 and TRBJ1-1; 7 bases fit TRBD1. The CDR3 is made up of 14 amino acids. The germline V gene encodes CDR1 SGHRS and CDR2 YFSETQ. With 2 bases clipped from V and 7 bases from J, the junction kept 8 bases outside the gene matches.

This clonotype was seen a handful of times. The chain recombines TRBV25-1 with TRBJ2-7; D call uncertain. Trimming left V 6 bases short and J 6 bases short, with 6 bases between. Per the germline V gene, CDR1 is MGHDK and CDR2 is SYGVNS. The CDR3 runs to 10 residues. The CDR3 reads CASSQLEQYF. The CDR3 DNA reads TGTGCCAGCAGCCAACTCGAGCAGTACTTC.

This clonotype was found once. The chain employs TRBV2 and TRBJ2-1, with TRBD1 identical over 7 bases. CDR1 SNHLY and CDR2 FYNNEI come from the germline V gene. After removal of 4 bases from V and 7 bases from J, the junction contained 10 bases not matched to a gene. The CDR3 loop spans 15 amino acids. Here the CDR3 DNA reads TGTGCCAGCAGTGTGGGCCAGGGGGTTTTTAATGAGCAGTTCTTC. This codes for CASSVGQGVFNEQFF.

At least ten counts were recorded for this clonotype. The rearrangement uses TRBV7-9 and TRBJ1-1; the D gene is possibly TRBD1 (5 bases). Germline CDR1 is SEHNR and CDR2 is FQNEAQ (reference sequence). The CDR3 length is 15 residues. Between the trimmed V and J ends, which lost 1 base and 3 bases, there was a span of 12 bases. The CDR3 bases are TGTGCCAGCAGCTTAGATGGGGCAGGCCACACTGAAGCTTTCTTT. Protein product: CASSLDGAGHTEAFF.

This clonotype was seen more than once but under ten times. V gene TRBV5-4 combines with J gene TRBJ2-5; TRBD1 matches 8 bases. From germline, CDR1 is SGHNT and CDR2 YYREEE (reference sequence). The CDR3 has 14 residues. With 4 bases clipped from V and 2 bases from J, the junction kept 4 bases outside the gene matches. The CDR3 DNA follows: TGTGCCAGCAGCGCACGGACAGGGCAAGAGACCCAGTACTTC. It yields the protein CASSARTGQETQYF.

This clonotype was found many times. This rearrangement joins TRBV4-2 to TRBJ2-5, with TRBD2 matching over 8 bases. CDR3 size: 15 residues. Germline loops: CDR1 LGHNA, CDR2 YNFKEQ. Trimming at V came to 4 bases and at J to 5 bases, leaving 9 bases not matched to a gene. This chain's CDR3 is CASSLYGGAGETQYF. The CDR3 DNA reads as TGTGCCAGCAGCCTTTACGGGGGGGCAGGGGAGACCCAGTACTTC.

V usage is TRBV5-1 and J usage is TRBJ2-1; the D is unclear. The CDR3 runs 13 residues. Germline CDR1 is SGHRS and CDR2 is YFSETQ. V lost 0 bases to trimming and J lost 2 bases, with 3 bases between them. DNA of the CDR3: TGCGCCAGCAGCTTGGAGACCTACAATGAGCAGTTCTTC. Residues: CASSLETYNEQFF.

This clonotype appeared once. This rearrangement joins TRBV7-9 to TRBJ1-2, with D perhaps TRBD1 (5 bases). The CDR3 runs to 13 residues. Germline-derived CDR1 and CDR2 are SEHNR and FQNEAQ (reference sequence). V was shortened by 1 base and J by 3 bases, with 6 bases between the two germline ends. The CDR3 DNA reads as TGTGCCAGCAGCTTAGTACAGGACTATGGCTACACCTTC. Translating it yields CASSLVQDYGYTF.

Of note for this clonotype: One end of the junction fails to match germline, which may point to a read error. The gene calls are TRBV5-1 and TRBJ1-3; 7 positions agree with TRBD1. The CDR3 runs to 15 residues. Germline V gives CDR1 SGHRS, CDR2 YFSETQ. The CDR3 is CASSQTGSSGNTIYF. The CDR3 bases are TGTGCCAGCAGCCAGACAGGGTCCTCTGGAAACACCATATATTTT.

This clonotype was counted at least ten times. This sequence joins TRBV10-3 and TRBJ2-5, with D uncertain. The V end lost 0 bases, the J end lost 1 base, and 9 bases lay between the germline ends. There are 15 residues in the CDR3. In germline, CDR1 is ENHRY, CDR2 SYGVKD. CDR3 residues: CAISESSQAQETQYF. The DNA of the CDR3 is TGTGCCATCAGTGAGTCGAGTCAGGCCCAAGAGACCCAGTACTTC.

This clonotype was recorded a few times. The chain has TRBV7-9 and TRBJ1-2; 7 positions match TRBD1. This CDR3 contains 14 residues. From germline, CDR1 is SEHNR and CDR2 FQNEAQ (reference sequence). V shed 5 bases, J shed 7 bases, and the junction held 10 bases outside the gene matches. The CDR3 sequence is CASSSSDRDSGYTF. CDR3 DNA: TGTGCCAGCAGCAGTTCCGACAGGGACTCTGGCTACACCTTC.

This clonotype was seen only a few times. This chain links TRBV9 with TRBJ2-3; 7 bases match TRBD1. The length of the CDR3 is 22 residues. V gave up 4 bases and J gave up 0 bases; unmatched junction bases: 26. The germline CDR1 and CDR2 sequences are SGDLS and YYNGEE. CDR3 amino acids: CASSQREGLWDSDYLSTDTQYF. The CDR3 DNA reads as TGTGCCAGCAGCCAGAGGGAAGGGCTTTGGGACAGTGACTATCTTAGCACAGATACGCAGTATTTT.

Concerning this clonotype itself: Just one base apart from a much larger clone, this may be a read error. The gene calls are TRBV2 and TRBJ1-6; no clear D. Germline V lookup: CDR1 SNHLY, CDR2 FYNNEI. The CDR3 spans 16 residues. The CDR3 here is CASGDPPSSYNSPLHF. CDR3 DNA: TGTGCCAGCGGTGACCCCCCGAGCTCCTATAATTCACCCCTCCACTTT.

The rearrangement joins TRBV20-1 to TRBJ2-7, with TRBD1 as a possible D gene (5 bases). CDR1 is DFQATT, CDR2 SNEGSKA, per germline (reference sequence). V lost 0 bases to trimming and J lost 5 bases, with 14 bases between them. The CDR3 consists of 14 residues. The CDR3 nucleotides are TGCAGTGCTAGAGAGGGGCAGGGTAGCCACGAGCAGTACTTC. Residues: CSAREGQGSHEQYF.

CDR3 in amino acids: CASSPETGRKSNQPQHF. CDR3 sequence (DNA): TGTGCCAGTAGTCCCGAAACAGGGCGCAAGAGCAATCAGCCCCAGCATTTT. The chain recombines TRBV19 with TRBJ1-5; TRBD1 is a possible D gene (6 bases). CDR3 length: 17 amino acids. Germline-derived CDR1 and CDR2 are LNHDA and SQIVND (reference sequence). V was pared by 5 bases and J by 1 base, with 18 bases between.

V usage is TRBV7-8 and J usage is TRBJ1-4; the D is unclear. Trimming took 3 bases from V and 10 from J, leaving 9 bases between them. The CDR3 has 12 amino acids. CDR1 and CDR2 (germline): SGHVS, FQNEAQ. This CDR3 reads CASSLTVGKLFF. CDR3 DNA sequence: TGTGCCAGCAGCTTGACCGTGGGAAAACTGTTTTTT.

The V gene is TRBV7-9, the J gene TRBJ1-1, with D possibly TRBD1 on 5 matching bases. Trimming stripped 1 base from V and 6 bases from J, with 12 bases between. Germline V gene sequence: CDR1 SEHNR, CDR2 FQNEAQ (reference sequence). The CDR3 is 14 amino acids. The CDR3: CASSLGGTGAEAFF. The CDR3 DNA is TGTGCCAGCAGCTTAGGCGGGACTGGGGCTGAAGCTTTCTTT.

The chain is built from TRBV29-1 and TRBJ2-3; D remains ambiguous. This CDR3 is 11 amino acids long. Germline CDR1 reads SQVTM; CDR2 reads ANQGSEA. V was shortened by 4 bases and J by 4 bases, with 6 bases between the two germline ends. The CDR3 nucleotides read TGCAGCGTTGGAGAGGCAGATACGCAGTATTTT. Translated, it gives CSVGEADTQYF.

This clonotype was seen more than once but under ten times. The V gene is TRBV20-1, the J gene TRBJ1-6, with 9 bases lining up with TRBD1. V lost 0 bases and J lost 9; bases outside the gene matches: 6. Germline CDR1 is DFQATT and CDR2 is SNEGSKA (reference sequence). The CDR3 is made up of 15 amino acids. The CDR3 DNA sequence: TGCAGTGCTAGAGAGGTGACAGGGGGACGTTCACCCCTCCACTTT. Protein product: CSAREVTGGRSPLHF.

The rearrangement uses TRBV7-9 and TRBJ2-1; 7 nucleotides line up with TRBD2. Germline V gene lookup returns CDR1 SEHNR and CDR2 FQNEAQ (reference sequence). V lost 1 base, J lost 2 bases, and 5 bases stayed unmatched. The CDR3 is 16 amino acids. CDR3 DNA: TGTGCCAGCAGCTTAGTGACGGGAGGACCCTACAATGAGCAGTTCTTC. Translating it yields CASSLVTGGPYNEQFF.

The sample holds many counts of this clonotype. The chain combines TRBV9 with TRBJ2-3, with TRBD1 as a possible D gene (5 bases). CDR1 and CDR2 (germline): SGDLS, YYNGEE. V lost 4 bases and J lost 2, with 14 bases in between. The CDR3 is 15 amino acids. The CDR3 loop is CASSPRQTNTDTQYF. The CDR3 DNA follows: TGTGCCAGCAGCCCCCGACAGACAAACACAGATACGCAGTATTTT.

The chain combines TRBV29-1 with TRBJ2-2; 10 bases match TRBD1. CDR3 length: 14 residues. V lost 6 bases and J lost 5; bases outside the gene matches: 6. Germline CDR1 is SQVTM and CDR2 is ANQGSEA. The CDR3 DNA reads as TGCAGCGTCGCGGGGGGACAGGGGACCGGGGAGCTGTTTTTT. As protein: CSVAGGQGTGELFF.